Included here is one T cell receptor (beta chain) sequence, with context. The sample is drawn from a study of CD8 T cells in Susac syndrome. Reverse transcription of about 0.5 to 1 ug RNA was carried out with random hexamers. In TCRdb, the immunoSEQ multiplex PCR reads were re-called with MiXCR into one record per CDR3 protein. In the table there are about 53,000 distinct CDR3 sequences, about 95% of which are singletons. Deletions cut 5 bases from V and 6 bases from J, with 21 bases between. The germline V gene encodes CDR1 GTSNPN and CDR2 SVGIG (reference sequence). The CDR3 loop spans 15 amino acids.

Sequencing was carried out using CD8+ T cells from PBMCs. The rearrangement joins TRBV30 to TRBJ2-3; weak D call: TRBD1 (6 bases). The origin of this receptor is a human donor with Susac syndrome. The CDR3 DNA reads as TGTGCCTGGGAGCCAACAGGGTTGTGGGGGGATACGCAGTATTTT. Protein product: CAWEPTGLWGDTQYF.